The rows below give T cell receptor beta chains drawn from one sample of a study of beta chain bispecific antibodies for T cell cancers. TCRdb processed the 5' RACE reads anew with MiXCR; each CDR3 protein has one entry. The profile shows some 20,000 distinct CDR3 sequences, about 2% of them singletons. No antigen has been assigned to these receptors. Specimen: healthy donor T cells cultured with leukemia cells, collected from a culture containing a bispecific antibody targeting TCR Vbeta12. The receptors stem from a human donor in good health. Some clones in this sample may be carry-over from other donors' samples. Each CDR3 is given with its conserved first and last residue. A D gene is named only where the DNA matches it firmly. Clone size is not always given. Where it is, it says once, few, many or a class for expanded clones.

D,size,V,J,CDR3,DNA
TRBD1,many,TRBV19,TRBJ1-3,CASRQGIGNTIYF,TGTGCCAGTCGACAGGGGATTGGAAACACCATATATTTT
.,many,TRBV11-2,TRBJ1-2,CASSLAGGLGGYTF,TGTGCCAGCAGCTTAGCGGGGGGCCTAGGTGGCTACACCTTC
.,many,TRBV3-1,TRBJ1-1,CASSQDRTTEAFF,TGTGCCAGCAGCCAAGATCGAACCACTGAAGCTTTCTTT
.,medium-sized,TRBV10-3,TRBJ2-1,CAISPDSNNEQFF,TGTGCCATCAGTCCGGACAGTAACAATGAGCAGTTCTTC
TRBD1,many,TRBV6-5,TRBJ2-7,CASREGQDYEQYF,TGTGCCAGCAGGGAGGGACAGGACTACGAGCAGTACTTC
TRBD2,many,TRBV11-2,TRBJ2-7,CASSSGLTYEQYF,TGTGCCAGCAGCTCGGGACTAACCTACGAGCAGTACTTC
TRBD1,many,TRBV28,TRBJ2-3,CASSLPTGSTSVGTETQYF,TGTGCCAGCAGTTTACCGACAGGGTCAACATCGGTAGGCACAGAAACGCAGTATTTT
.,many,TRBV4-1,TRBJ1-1,CASSQARRTEAFF,TGCGCCAGCAGCCAAGCCAGACGCACTGAAGCTTTCTTT
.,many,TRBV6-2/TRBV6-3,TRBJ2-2,CASSYFPGELFF,TGTGCCAGCAGTTACTTCCCCGGGGAGCTGTTTTTT
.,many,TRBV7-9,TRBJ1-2,CASSLERDHGYTF,TGTGCCAGCAGCTTAGAGAGGGATCATGGCTACACCTTC
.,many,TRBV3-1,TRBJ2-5,CASMPDNQETQYF,TGTGCTTCAATGCCGGACAACCAAGAGACCCAGTACTTC
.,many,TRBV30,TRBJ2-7,CAWSSGGTYEQYF,TGTGCCTGGAGTTCGGGGGGCACCTACGAGCAGTACTTC
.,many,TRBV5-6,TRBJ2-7,CASSSRSGFSYEQYF,TGTGCCAGCAGCTCCCGGTCAGGTTTTTCCTACGAGCAGTACTTC
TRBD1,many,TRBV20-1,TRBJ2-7,CSARDREGGLAYEQYF,TGCAGTGCTAGAGATAGGGAAGGGGGCCTCGCCTACGAGCAGTACTTC
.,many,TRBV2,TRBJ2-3,CASSDTAGGTDTQYF,TGTGCCAGCAGCGACACAGCAGGGGGCACAGATACGCAGTATTTT
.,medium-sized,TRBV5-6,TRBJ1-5,CASSLYSQPQHF,TGTGCCAGCAGCTTATACAGCCAGCCCCAGCATTTT
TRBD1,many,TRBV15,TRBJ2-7,CATSWDRTYEQYF,TGTGCCACCAGCTGGGACAGGACCTACGAGCAGTACTTC
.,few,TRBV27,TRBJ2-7,CASAPGQSYERYF,TGTGCCAGCGCCCCCGGACAGTCCTACGAGCGGTACTTC
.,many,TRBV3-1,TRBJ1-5,CASSQDLNGNQPQHF,TGTGCCAGCAGCCAAGATCTAAATGGCAATCAGCCCCAGCATTTT
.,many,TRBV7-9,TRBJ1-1,CASSLARGVGNTEAFF,TGTGCCAGCAGCTTAGCGAGGGGTGTGGGGAACACTGAAGCTTTCTTT
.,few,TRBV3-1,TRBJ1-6,CASSQAWTTDFNSPLHF,TGTGCCAGCAGCCAGGCCTGGACAACAGACTTTAATTCACCCCTCCACTTT
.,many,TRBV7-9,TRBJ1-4,CASSFLADEKLFF,TGTGCCAGCAGCTTCTTAGCGGATGAAAAACTGTTTTTT
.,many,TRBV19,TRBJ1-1,CASSIDQGLNTEAFF,TGTGCCAGTAGTATAGATCAGGGGTTGAACACTGAAGCTTTCTTT
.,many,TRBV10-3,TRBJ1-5,CAISEMEPGSNQPQHF,TGTGCCATCAGTGAGATGGAGCCTGGGAGCAATCAGCCCCAGCATTTT
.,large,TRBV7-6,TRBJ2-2,CASSSGIGTGGFNTGELFF,TGTGCCAGCAGCTCCGGGATCGGGACGGGGGGCTTCAACACCGGGGAGCTGTTTTTT
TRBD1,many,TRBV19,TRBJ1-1,CASSMGTEYTEAFF,TGTGCCAGTAGTATGGGGACAGAATACACTGAAGCTTTCTTT
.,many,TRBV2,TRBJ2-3,CASTGSGMGTDTQYF,TGTGCCAGCACGGGTTCGGGGATGGGCACAGATACGCAGTATTTT
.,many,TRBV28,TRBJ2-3,CASTPERFITDTQYF,TGTGCCAGCACCCCGGAAAGGTTTATCACAGATACGCAGTATTTT
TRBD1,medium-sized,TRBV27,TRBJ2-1,CASSLSGRGHEQFF,TGTGCCAGCAGTTTATCAGGCAGGGGGCATGAGCAGTTCTTC
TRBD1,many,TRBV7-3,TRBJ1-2,CASSPTGTGVYGYTF,TGTGCCAGCAGCCCCACCGGGACAGGAGTCTATGGCTACACCTTC
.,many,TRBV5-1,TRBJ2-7,CASSLRATGSHEQYF,TGCGCCAGCAGCTTGAGAGCTACAGGGTCCCACGAGCAGTACTTC
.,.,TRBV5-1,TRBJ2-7,CASSPPEGNEQYF,TGCGCCAGCAGCCCCCCTGAGGGGAACGAGCAGTACTTC